This T cell receptor beta chain was captured by sequencing in a study of T cells in Graves' hyperthyroidism and ophthalmopathy. This clonotype was seen many times. The CDR3 has 13 residues. CDR1 and CDR2 from the germline V gene are GTSNPN and SVGIG (reference sequence). The V gene lost 3 bases and the J gene lost 3 bases, with 11 bases spanning the gap. There were TCR beta CDR3 regions amplified from RNA transcripts. HTBI primers were used for first-round RT-PCR of the TCR CDR3. TCRdb independently ran MiXCR on the multiplex PCR reads; one entry per CDR3 protein. The sample shows approximately 380,000 distinct CDR3 sequences, roughly an eighth of them seen only once.

The receptor was derived from a man aged 45-60 years with Graves' ophthalmopathy. This chain uses TRBV30 with TRBJ1-2, with D hard to call. Sequenced sample: blood. CDR3 sequence reads: CAWRDGGHYGYTF. CDR3 in DNA: TGTGCCTGGAGGGACGGAGGTCACTATGGCTACACCTTC.